These 4 T cell receptor beta chains were sequenced from one sample in a study of shared clonotypes between healthy human individuals. The method was immunoSEQ multiplex PCR; TCRdb's version includes in-frame clones alone and lacks a portion of them. The data show 650,000 to 750,000 clones, with roughly 70% seen just once and about 2% held by the top ten. The sample comprised memory CD4+ T cells sorted from blood. Subset denoted: CD45RA-negative fraction. Receptors were obtained from a woman aged 30 to 39 in good health.

This clone was recorded only once. Distinct nucleotide sequences in the sample also encode this CDR3. This sequence joins TRBV29-1 and TRBJ2-2, with D possibly TRBD1 on 5 matching bases. Germline loops: CDR1 SQVTM, CDR2 ANQGSEA. Between the trimmed V and J ends, which lost 4 bases and 4 bases, there was a span of 10 bases. This CDR3 spans 13 amino acids. CDR3: CSVARGSTGELFF. The CDR3 nucleotides read TGCAGCGTTGCTAGGGGTAGCACCGGGGAGCTGTTTTTT.

This clone has a handful of counts. The rearrangement links TRBV10-3 to TRBJ1-5, with 10 positions matching TRBD1. Germline V CDR1 and CDR2: ENHRY, SYGVKD. J gave up 5 bases and V 2 bases, and 0 bases lay outside the gene matches. The CDR3 has 14 residues. The CDR3 is CAISEGQGDQPQHF. In DNA form, the CDR3 reads TGTGCCATCAGTGAGGGACAGGGGGATCAGCCCCAGCATTTT.

This clone has just one count. V and J are TRBV6-5 and TRBJ2-5; D is perhaps TRBD2 (6 bases). CDR1 and CDR2 from the germline V gene are MNHEY and SVGAGI. With 6 bases removed from V and 5 bases from J, the gap between germline ends came to 16 bases. The CDR3 spans 14 residues. The CDR3 coding sequence is TGTGCCAGCAGCGACGGGACTCTTGAGGAGACCCAGTACTTC. As protein: CASSDGTLEETQYF.

The V call is TRBV7-2, the J call TRBJ2-7, with D tentatively TRBD2 (5 bases). V was trimmed by 1 base and J by 3 bases, leaving 16 bases between them. The CDR3 totals 16 residues. The germline CDR1 and CDR2 sequences are SGHTA and FQGNSA. CDR3 residues: CASSLVGLAPNYEQYF. In nucleotides, the CDR3 is TGTGCCAGCAGCTTAGTTGGCCTAGCCCCGAACTACGAGCAGTACTTC.